The clone carrying this TCR beta chain showed up just a few times. RNA extraction was followed by reverse transcription into cDNA, which acted as the sequencing template. Profiling relied on immunoSEQ multiplex PCR, and the TCRdb table lists in-frame clones only, not all of them. This sample has about 120,000 clones; about half occur once, and the top ten carry 0.46%. This record comes from a study of CD8+ T cells in alopecia areata. Per germline, CDR1 SGHRS and CDR2 YFSETQ. Losses at the gene ends were 4 bases for V and 9 bases for J; bases not matched to a gene: 13. The CDR3 runs 15 residues. Treatment given: oral pan-JAK inhibitor, 5-10 mg twice daily.

V and J are TRBV5-1 and TRBJ2-1, with 7 bases lining up with TRBD2. The clonotype originates from a human donor with alopecia areata. This sample comprised CD4+ T cells sorted from blood, obtained at week 4, from a patient treated with tofacitinib. DNA for the CDR3: TGCGCCAGCAGCCCCCGGGCGGGAGAAGGAGGTGAGCAGTTCTTC. Its protein product is CASSPRAGEGGEQFF.